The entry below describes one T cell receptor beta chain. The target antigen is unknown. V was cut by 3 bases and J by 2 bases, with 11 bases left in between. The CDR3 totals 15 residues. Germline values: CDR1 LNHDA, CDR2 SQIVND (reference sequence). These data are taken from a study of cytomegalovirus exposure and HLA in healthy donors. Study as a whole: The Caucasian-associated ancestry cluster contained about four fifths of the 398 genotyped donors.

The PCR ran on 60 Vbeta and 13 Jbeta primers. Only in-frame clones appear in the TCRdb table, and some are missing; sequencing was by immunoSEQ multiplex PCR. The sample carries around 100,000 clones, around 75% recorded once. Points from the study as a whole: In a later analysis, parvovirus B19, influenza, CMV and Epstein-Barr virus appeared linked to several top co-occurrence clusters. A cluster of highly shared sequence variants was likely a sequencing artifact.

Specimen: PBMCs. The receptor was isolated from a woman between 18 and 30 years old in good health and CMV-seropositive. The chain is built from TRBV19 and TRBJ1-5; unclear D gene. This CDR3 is CASSMESIGNQPQHF. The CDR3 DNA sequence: TGTGCCAGTAGTATGGAGTCAATTGGCAATCAGCCCCAGCATTTT.